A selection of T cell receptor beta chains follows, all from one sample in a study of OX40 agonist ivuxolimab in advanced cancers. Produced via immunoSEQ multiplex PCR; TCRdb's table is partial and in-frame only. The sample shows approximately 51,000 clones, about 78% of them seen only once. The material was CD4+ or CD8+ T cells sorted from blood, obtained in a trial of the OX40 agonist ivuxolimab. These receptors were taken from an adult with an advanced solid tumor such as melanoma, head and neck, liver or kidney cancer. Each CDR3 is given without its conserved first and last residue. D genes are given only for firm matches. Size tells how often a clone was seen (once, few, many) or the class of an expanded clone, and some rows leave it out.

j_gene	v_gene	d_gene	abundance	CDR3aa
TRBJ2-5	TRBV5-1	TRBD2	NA	ASSPGGSSQETQY
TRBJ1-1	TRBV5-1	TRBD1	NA	ASSLTGTGVNTEAF
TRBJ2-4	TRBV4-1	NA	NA	ASSQVEGAIQY
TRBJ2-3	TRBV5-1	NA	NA	ASSSEIRY
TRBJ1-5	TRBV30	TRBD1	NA	AWTDRGRRGQPQH
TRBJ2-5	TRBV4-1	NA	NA	ASSQARSGLWIQETQY
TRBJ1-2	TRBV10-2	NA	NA	ASSEGPDGPLYGYT
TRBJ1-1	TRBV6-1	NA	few	ASQVEAGNTEAF
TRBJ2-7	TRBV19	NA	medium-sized	ASSIVVAPPMEQY
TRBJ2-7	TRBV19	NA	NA	ASSSQVNFYEQY
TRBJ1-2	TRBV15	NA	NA	ATSRDRSNYGYT
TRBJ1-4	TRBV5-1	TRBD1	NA	ASSLRQGGEKLF
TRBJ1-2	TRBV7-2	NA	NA	ASSLAIVRGYGYT
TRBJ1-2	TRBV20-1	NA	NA	SAIQAYGYT
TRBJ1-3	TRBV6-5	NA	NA	ASSYSGLSGNTIY
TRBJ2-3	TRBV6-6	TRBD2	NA	ASSYRKAGDTDTQY
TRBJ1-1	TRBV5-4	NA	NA	ASSTEVYTEAF
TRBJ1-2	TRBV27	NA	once	ASSPPRGGYT
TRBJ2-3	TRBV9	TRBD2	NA	ASSAVPGLGGRDTQY
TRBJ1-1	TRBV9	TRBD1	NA	ASSAQTGMTEAF
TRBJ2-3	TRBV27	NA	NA	ASSWSTSTDTQY
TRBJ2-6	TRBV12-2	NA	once	ASRSREWGTGANVLT
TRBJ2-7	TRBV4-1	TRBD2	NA	ASSQALAGYSYEQY
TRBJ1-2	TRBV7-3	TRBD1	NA	ASSNNQGGEDRGYT
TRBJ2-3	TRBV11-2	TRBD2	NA	ASSLISLAGLKTTDTQY
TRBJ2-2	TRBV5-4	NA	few	ASSFLLAKNTGELF
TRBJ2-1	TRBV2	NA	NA	ASGASLGNEQF
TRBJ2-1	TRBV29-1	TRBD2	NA	SVNLADNEQF
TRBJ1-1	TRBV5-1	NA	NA	ASSLAARVNTEAF
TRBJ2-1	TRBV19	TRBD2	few	ASSVSGGRNEQF
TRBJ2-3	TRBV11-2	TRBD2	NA	ASSSGASGTDTQY
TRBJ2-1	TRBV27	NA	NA	ASGGIYNEQF